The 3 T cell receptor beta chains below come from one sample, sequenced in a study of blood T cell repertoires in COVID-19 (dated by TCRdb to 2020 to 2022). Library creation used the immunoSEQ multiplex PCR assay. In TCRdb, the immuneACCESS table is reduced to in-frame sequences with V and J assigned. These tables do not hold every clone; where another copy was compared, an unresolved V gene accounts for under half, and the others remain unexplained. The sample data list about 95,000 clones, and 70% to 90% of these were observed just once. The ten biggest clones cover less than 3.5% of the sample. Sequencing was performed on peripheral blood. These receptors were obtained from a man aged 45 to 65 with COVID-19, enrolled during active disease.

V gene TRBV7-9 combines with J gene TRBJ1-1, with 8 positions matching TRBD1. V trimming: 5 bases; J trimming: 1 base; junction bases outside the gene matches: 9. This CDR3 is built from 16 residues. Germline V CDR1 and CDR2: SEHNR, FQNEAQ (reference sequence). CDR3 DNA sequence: TGTGCCAGCAGCACATACGGGACAGGTACGAACACTGAAGCTTTCTTT. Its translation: CASSTYGTGTNTEAFF.

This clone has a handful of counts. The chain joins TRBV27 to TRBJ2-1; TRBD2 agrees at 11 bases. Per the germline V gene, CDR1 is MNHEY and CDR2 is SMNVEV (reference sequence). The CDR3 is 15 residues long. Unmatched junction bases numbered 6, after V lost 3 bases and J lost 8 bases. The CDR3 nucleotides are TGTGCCAGCAGTTTCACTAGCGGGGGCGGGTATGAGCAGTTCTTC. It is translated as CASSFTSGGGYEQFF.

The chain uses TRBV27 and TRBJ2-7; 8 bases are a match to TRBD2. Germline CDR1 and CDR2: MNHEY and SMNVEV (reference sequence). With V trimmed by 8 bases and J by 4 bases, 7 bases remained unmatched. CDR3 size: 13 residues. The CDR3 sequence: CASSRGGRYEQYF. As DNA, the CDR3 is TGTGCCAGCTCCCGGGGGGGCCGGTACGAGCAGTACTTC.